This TCR beta chain was found in a study of graft-versus-host responses after intestinal transplantation. At the level of the study: Anti-thymocyte globulin induction was given to all recipients, followed by tacrolimus and steroids for 2 to 4 years. Regarding the study as a whole: Allografts of patients with graft-donor T cell macrochimerism showed high graft-versus-host to host-versus-graft clone ratios.

Assay used: immunoSEQ multiplex PCR; TCRdb lists only in-frame clones, some missing. Altogether nearly 90,000 clones are present, around 86% being singletons, with the ten largest covering about 18%. As for this clone: The antigen remains unidentified.

The sequenced sample was unstimulated CD8+ T cells sorted from spleen or lymph node cells, obtained before intestinal transplant. The TCR was taken from a human donor who received an intestinal transplant.

The CDR3 sequence: CASSERGGAGANVLTF. The CDR3 DNA follows: TGTGCCAGCAGTGAACGAGGGGGCGCTGGGGCCAACGTCCTGACTTTC. The chain combines TRBV6-4 with TRBJ2-6; TRBD1 aligns across 7 bases. The germline V gene has CDR1 MRHNA and CDR2 SNTAGT. The CDR3 extends over 16 amino acids. The ends lost 3 bases at V and 2 bases at J; junction bases unmatched: 4.